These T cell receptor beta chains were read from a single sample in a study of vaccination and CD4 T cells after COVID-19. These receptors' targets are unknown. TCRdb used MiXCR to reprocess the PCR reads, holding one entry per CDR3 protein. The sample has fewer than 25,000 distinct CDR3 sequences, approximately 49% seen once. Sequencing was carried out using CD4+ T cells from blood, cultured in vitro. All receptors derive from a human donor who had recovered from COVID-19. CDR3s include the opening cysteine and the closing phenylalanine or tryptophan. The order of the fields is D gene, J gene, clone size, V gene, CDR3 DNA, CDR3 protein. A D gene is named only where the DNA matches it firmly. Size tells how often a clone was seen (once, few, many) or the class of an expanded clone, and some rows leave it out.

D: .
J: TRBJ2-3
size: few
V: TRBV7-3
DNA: TGTGCCAGCAGCCCTGGGGGGCCCGACACAGATACGCAGTATTTT
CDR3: CASSPGGPDTDTQYF

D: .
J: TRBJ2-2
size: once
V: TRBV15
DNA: TGTGCCACCAGCAGAGATAGCCGGACCGGGGAGCTGTTTTTT
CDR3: CATSRDSRTGELFF

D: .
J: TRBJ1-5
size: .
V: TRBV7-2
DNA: TGTGCCAGCAGCTCGAGGGGGGGTCAGCCCCAGCATTTT
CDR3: CASSSRGGQPQHF

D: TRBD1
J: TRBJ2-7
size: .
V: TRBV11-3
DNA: TGTGCCAGCGGACAGGGTGATGAGGGCGAGCAGTACTTC
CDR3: CASGQGDEGEQYF

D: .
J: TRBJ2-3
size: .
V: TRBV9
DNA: TGTGCCAGCGGCGCCGGGACGGCCACAGATACGCAGTATTTT
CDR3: CASGAGTATDTQYF

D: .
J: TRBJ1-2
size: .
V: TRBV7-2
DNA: TGTGCCAGCAGCTTTCGGGAGAGGGTCTATGGCTACACCTTC
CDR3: CASSFRERVYGYTF

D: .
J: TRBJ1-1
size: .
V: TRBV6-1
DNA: TGTGCCAGCAAACGGCAGGGAGGGACTGAAGCTTTCTTT
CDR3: CASKRQGGTEAFF

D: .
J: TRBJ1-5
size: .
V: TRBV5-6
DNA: TGTGCCAGCAGCTTGTCAGGGATCAATCAGCCCCAGCATTTT
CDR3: CASSLSGINQPQHF

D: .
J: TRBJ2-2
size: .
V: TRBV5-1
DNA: TGCGCCAGCAGCTTGGATGTCACAGCCGGGGAGCTGTTTTTT
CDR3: CASSLDVTAGELFF

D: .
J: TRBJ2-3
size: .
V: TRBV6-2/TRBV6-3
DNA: TGTGCCAGCAGCCCCTCAGGATCAACAGATACGCAGTATTTT
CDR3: CASSPSGSTDTQYF

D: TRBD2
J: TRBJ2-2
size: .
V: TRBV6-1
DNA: TGTGCCACGAGGACTAGCGGAGGCACCGGGGAGCTGTTTTTT
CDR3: CATRTSGGTGELFF

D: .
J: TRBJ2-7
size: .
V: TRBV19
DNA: TGTGCCAGTAGCCATCGGGATCAACCCTACGAGCAGTACTTC
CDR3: CASSHRDQPYEQYF

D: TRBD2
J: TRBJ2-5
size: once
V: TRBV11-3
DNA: TGTGCCAGCAGCTCAAGGACTAGCGGGAGCCAAGAGACCCAGTACTTC
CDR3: CASSSRTSGSQETQYF

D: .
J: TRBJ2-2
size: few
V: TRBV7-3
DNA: TGTGCCAGCAGCTTATCCCAGCGGTCCGGGGAGCTGTTTTTT
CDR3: CASSLSQRSGELFF

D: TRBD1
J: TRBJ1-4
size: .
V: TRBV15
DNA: TGTGCCACCAGCCCGCGGGGGGACAGTGTGGAAAAACTGTTTTTT
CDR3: CATSPRGDSVEKLFF

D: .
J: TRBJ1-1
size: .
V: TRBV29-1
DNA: TGCAGCGTTGAGGTAGCAGTGGTGGCTTTCTTT
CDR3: CSVEVAVVAFF

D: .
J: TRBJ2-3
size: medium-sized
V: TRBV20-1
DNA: TGCAGTGCTAGAGCTCCCAGAGGAGATACGCAGTATTTT
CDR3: CSARAPRGDTQYF

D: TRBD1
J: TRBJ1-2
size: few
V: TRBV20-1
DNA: TGCAGTGCACCGGGGACAGGGTCGTCAGACAACTATGGCTACACCTTC
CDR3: CSAPGTGSSDNYGYTF

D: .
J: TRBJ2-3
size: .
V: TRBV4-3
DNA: TGCGCCAGCAGCCGGGACTTGGGGACCAGCACAGATACGCAGTATTTT
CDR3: CASSRDLGTSTDTQYF

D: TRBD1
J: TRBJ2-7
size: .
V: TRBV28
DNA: TGTGCCAGCAGTTTTTCAGGACAGGGGACCTACGAGCAGTACTTC
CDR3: CASSFSGQGTYEQYF

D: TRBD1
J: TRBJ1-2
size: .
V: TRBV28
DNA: TGTGCCAGCAGTTTATCCCGGGACAGGGAAACCTTC
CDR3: CASSLSRDRETF

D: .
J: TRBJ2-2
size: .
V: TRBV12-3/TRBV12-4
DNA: TGTGCCACCAGGTTGGGGCCCGGGGAGCTGTTTTTT
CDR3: CATRLGPGELFF

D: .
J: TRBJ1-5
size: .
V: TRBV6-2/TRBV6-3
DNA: TGTGCCAGCAGCTCCGCTCCGGGACGGAGCAATCAGCCCCAGCATTTT
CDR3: CASSSAPGRSNQPQHF

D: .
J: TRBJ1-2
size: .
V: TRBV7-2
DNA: TGTGCCAGCAGCTTAGGCGCGGTGGGGGGCTATGGCTACACCTTC
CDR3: CASSLGAVGGYGYTF

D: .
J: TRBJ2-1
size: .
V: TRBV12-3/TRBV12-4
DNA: TGTGCCAGCAGTTTATGGGCTGGTGAGCAGTTCTTC
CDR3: CASSLWAGEQFF

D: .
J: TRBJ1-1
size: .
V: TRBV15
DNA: TGTGCCACCAGCAGAGATCGGCGGGACACTGAAGCTTTCTTT
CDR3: CATSRDRRDTEAFF

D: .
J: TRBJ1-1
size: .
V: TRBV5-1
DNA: TGCGCCAGCAGCCTGCAGACACCGAACACTGAAGCTTTCTTT
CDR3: CASSLQTPNTEAFF

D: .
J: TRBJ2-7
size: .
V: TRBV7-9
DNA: TGTGCCAGCAGCCTAACCAGCACAGGAGACGAGCAGTACTTC
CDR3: CASSLTSTGDEQYF

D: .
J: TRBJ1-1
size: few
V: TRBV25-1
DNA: TGTGCCAGCAGTTTGGGCGGATCGAACACTGAAGCTTTCTTT
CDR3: CASSLGGSNTEAFF

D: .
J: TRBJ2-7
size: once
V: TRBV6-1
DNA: TGTGCCAGCCATGAGGGGGACCACGAGCAGTACTTC
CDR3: CASHEGDHEQYF

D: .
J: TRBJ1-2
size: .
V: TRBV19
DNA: TGTGCCAGTACCGCCGGGACTACGAAGATGGACTATGGCTACACCTTC
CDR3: CASTAGTTKMDYGYTF

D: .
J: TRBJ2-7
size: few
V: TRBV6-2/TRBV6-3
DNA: TGTGCCAGCAGACGTGGCACAACCTACGAGCAGTACTTC
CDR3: CASRRGTTYEQYF

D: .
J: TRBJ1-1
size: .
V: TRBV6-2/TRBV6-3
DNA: TGTGCCAGCATTCCAACCCGGGGACGGGGCACTGAAGCTTTCTTT
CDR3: CASIPTRGRGTEAFF

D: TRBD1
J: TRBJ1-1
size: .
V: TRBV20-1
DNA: TGCAGTGCTCCGTCCCGGGACAGGGACCTACGGACTTTCTTT
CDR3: CSAPSRDRDLRTFF

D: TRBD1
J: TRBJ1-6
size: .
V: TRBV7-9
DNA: TGTGCCAGCAGCTTATGGACAGGGGGGAATTCACCCCTCCACTTT
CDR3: CASSLWTGGNSPLHF

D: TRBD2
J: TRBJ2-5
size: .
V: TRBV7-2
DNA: TGTGCCAGCAGCTTAGCGGGGCGAGCGGGGGGTCCGGGGACCCAGTACTTC
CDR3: CASSLAGRAGGPGTQYF

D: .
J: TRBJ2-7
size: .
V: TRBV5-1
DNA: TGCGCCAGCAGCTTGGATCTATACGAGCAGTACTTC
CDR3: CASSLDLYEQYF

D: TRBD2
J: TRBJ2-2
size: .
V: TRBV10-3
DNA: TGTGCCATCAGTGTTGGCGGGAGGGCCCCCGGGGAGCTGTTTTTT
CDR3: CAISVGGRAPGELFF

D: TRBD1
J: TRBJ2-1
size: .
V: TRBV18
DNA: TGTGCCAGCTCACCCGGGACAGCCAACAATGAGCAGTTCTTC
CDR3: CASSPGTANNEQFF

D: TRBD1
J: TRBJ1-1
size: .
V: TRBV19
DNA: TGTGCCAGTATAAAGCAGGGGACAGTTGAAGCTTTCTTT
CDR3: CASIKQGTVEAFF

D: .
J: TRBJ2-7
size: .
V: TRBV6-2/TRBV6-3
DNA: TGTGCCAGCAGCCACGTGGTGGGGCAAAGATGGTACGAGCAGTACTTC
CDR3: CASSHVVGQRWYEQYF

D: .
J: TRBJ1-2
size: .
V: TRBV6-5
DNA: TGTGCCAGCAGTTACCGTGGCCAAGGATACTATGGCTACACCTTC
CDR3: CASSYRGQGYYGYTF

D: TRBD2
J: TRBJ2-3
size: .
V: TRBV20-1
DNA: TGCAGTGCTAGCTGGCGGGAGGGCTCGTGGCCAGATACGCAGTATTTT
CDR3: CSASWREGSWPDTQYF

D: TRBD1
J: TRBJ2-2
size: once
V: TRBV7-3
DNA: TGTGCCAGCAGCTTAAACAGGGGCACCGGGGAGCTGTTTTTT
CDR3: CASSLNRGTGELFF

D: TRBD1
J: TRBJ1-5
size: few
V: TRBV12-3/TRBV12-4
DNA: TGTGCCAGCAGTCCACTGGGACAGATCCCCAATCAGCCCCAGCATTTT
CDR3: CASSPLGQIPNQPQHF

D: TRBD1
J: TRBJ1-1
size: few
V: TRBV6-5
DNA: TGTGCCAGCAGTTACCGGCCCCCGGGACAGGGAATAAACACTGAAGCTTTCTTT
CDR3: CASSYRPPGQGINTEAFF

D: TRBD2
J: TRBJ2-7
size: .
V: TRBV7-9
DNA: TGTGCCAGCAGTCCTGGGACTAGCGGGCACGAGCAGTACTTC
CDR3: CASSPGTSGHEQYF

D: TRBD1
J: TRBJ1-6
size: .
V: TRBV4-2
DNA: TGTGCCAGCAGCCAAGAGACAGGGGGCCTTTCACCCCTCCACTTT
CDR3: CASSQETGGLSPLHF

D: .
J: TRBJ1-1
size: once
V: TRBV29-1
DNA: TGCAGCGTCGTCCAGCGAATGAACACTGAAGCTTTCTTT
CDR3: CSVVQRMNTEAFF

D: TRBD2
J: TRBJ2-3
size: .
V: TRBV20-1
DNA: TGCAGCGGCCGGACTAGCATCACAGATACGCAGTATTTT
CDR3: CSGRTSITDTQYF

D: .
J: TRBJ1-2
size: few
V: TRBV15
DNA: TGTGCCACCAGCAGCCTCGACAGGTTGAATGGCTACACCTTC
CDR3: CATSSLDRLNGYTF

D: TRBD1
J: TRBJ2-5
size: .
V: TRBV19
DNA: TGTGCCAGTAGCAACCACAGGGGGGCCGGAGAGACCCAGTACTTC
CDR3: CASSNHRGAGETQYF

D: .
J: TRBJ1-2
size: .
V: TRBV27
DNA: TGTGCCAGCAGGATCAAAACTAACTATGGCTACACCTTC
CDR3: CASRIKTNYGYTF

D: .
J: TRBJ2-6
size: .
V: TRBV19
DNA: TGTGCCAGTAGTCACCGTCGTGGGGCAGGGACTGGGGCCAACGTCCTGACTTTC
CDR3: CASSHRRGAGTGANVLTF

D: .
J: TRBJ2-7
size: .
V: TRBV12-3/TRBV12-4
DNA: TGTGCCAGCAGCTTAGGACGGCTATTCCACGAGCAGTACTTC
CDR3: CASSLGRLFHEQYF

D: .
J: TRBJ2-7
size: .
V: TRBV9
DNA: TGTGCCAGCAACAGGGACGGCGGCTCCTACGAGCAGTACTTC
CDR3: CASNRDGGSYEQYF

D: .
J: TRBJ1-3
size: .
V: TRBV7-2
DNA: TGTGCCAGCAGCGCCGCGGGGGGCTCTGGAAACACCATATATTTT
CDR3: CASSAAGGSGNTIYF

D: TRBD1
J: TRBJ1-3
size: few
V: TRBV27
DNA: TGTGCCAGCAGTCAGACAGGGATGGGTGGAAACACCATATATTTT
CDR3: CASSQTGMGGNTIYF

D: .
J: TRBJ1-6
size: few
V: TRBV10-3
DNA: TGTGCCATCAGTGATCATGGGGGGGCGCCCTCACCCCTCCACTTT
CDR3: CAISDHGGAPSPLHF